This record looks at one T cell receptor beta chain sequence and its context. The record originates from a study of blood T cell repertoires in COVID-19. Turning to the study itself: The United States, Italy and Spain were the sources of the acute and convalescent COVID-19 samples.

The V gene end was trimmed by 2 bases and the J gene end by 5 bases; junction bases not matched to a gene: 9. The germline CDR1 and CDR2 sequences are SGHRS and YFSETQ. CDR3 size: 16 residues. Per the study methods: Cell counts per sample came from amplifying reference gene primers. Profiled with immunoSEQ multiplex PCR; TCRdb holds only in-frame clones, not every one. The V and J calls and clone size come from that table; D and trimming were worked out from the DNA. The sample gives roughly 200,000 clones, over 70% of which show up once; roughly 8.6% is in the top ten. The receptor comes from a middle-aged man with active or convalescent COVID-19. The chain is built from TRBV5-1 and TRBJ2-5, with 10 bases aligning to TRBD2. The sequencing input was peripheral blood. This CDR3 is CASSFRLAGAGETQYF. Here the CDR3 DNA reads TGCGCCAGCAGCTTCAGGCTAGCGGGGGCCGGGGAGACCCAGTACTTC.